This T cell receptor (beta chain) originates from a study of blood T cell repertoires in COVID-19. Whole-study context: Samples representing acute and convalescent COVID-19 were sourced from the United States, Italy and Spain. PBMCs, B-cell-depleted T cells, or T cells were the source of the cDNA or gDNA that made up the material.

The count of this clone is one. V lost 3 bases and J lost 5; bases outside the gene matches: 11. Germline lookup yields CDR1 KGHSH and CDR2 LQKENI. This CDR3 has 18 amino acids. Original processing methods: Nucleated cell number was recorded as an estimate derived from reference gene primer amplification. The protocol was immunoSEQ multiplex PCR, while the TCRdb copy is restricted to in-frame clones and leaves out a portion. The DNA was the basis for D and trimming; V, J and clone size are from that table. Here the sample spans some 250,000 clones, 81% being singletons. V is TRBV18 and J is TRBJ2-3; 13 positions agree with TRBD2. The sample consisted of peripheral blood. The sequence derives from a woman in her sixties with active or convalescent COVID-19. CDR3 sequence (DNA): TGTGCCAGCTCACCTGATACCGGGACTAGCGGGGTCAAAGATACGCAGTATTTT. This codes for CASSPDTGTSGVKDTQYF.